Listed below are T cell receptor beta chains from one sample, sequenced in a study of response to subunit inactivated influenza vaccine. Each CDR3 protein is one row after TCRdb ran MiXCR on the RT-PCR reads. Seen here are 700,000 to 800,000 distinct CDR3 sequences, about 18% observed once, and the top ten hold roughly a tenth. The specimen was PBMCs from blood, collected roughly 5 days after vaccination. Receptors originate from a man aged 50 to 59 who received an inactivated influenza vaccine. Both conserved end residues are part of each CDR3. The order of the fields is J gene, clone size, V gene, D gene, CDR3 DNA, CDR3 protein. A D gene is named only where the DNA matches it firmly. Clone size appears in some rows only: once, few, many, or a class for an expanded clone.

j_gene: TRBJ2-7
abundance: few
v_gene: TRBV15
d_gene: TRBD2
CDR3nt: TGTGCCACCAGCCGGATAGCGGGAGACATCTACGAGCAGTACTTC
CDR3aa: CATSRIAGDIYEQYF

j_gene: TRBJ2-7
abundance: few
v_gene: TRBV2
d_gene: NA
CDR3nt: TGTGCCGACAGCCCTTGGGGAGAAACCTACGAGCAGTACTTC
CDR3aa: CADSPWGETYEQYF

j_gene: TRBJ2-7
abundance: few
v_gene: TRBV28
d_gene: TRBD2
CDR3nt: TGTGCCAGCAAAACGGCGGCTAGCGGGAGAAACTACGAGCAGTACTTC
CDR3aa: CASKTAASGRNYEQYF

j_gene: TRBJ2-1
abundance: NA
v_gene: TRBV12-3/TRBV12-4
d_gene: TRBD2
CDR3nt: TGTGCCAGCAGTTTGGGCAAATGGACTAGCGGGAGCAATAAGGAATACAATGAGCAGTTCTTC
CDR3aa: CASSLGKWTSGSNKEYNEQFF

j_gene: TRBJ2-3
abundance: NA
v_gene: TRBV6-1
d_gene: TRBD2
CDR3nt: TGTGCCAGCAGGGGACTAGCGGGGTCTAGCACAGATACGCAGTATTTT
CDR3aa: CASRGLAGSSTDTQYF

j_gene: TRBJ1-3
abundance: once
v_gene: TRBV5-1
d_gene: NA
CDR3nt: TGCGCCAGCAGACAGGACTCTGGAAACACCATATATTTT
CDR3aa: CASRQDSGNTIYF

j_gene: TRBJ2-4
abundance: few
v_gene: TRBV18
d_gene: NA
CDR3nt: TGTGCCAGCTCACCACTCGGGCAAATCAGTGACAGCAAAAACATTCAGTACTTC
CDR3aa: CASSPLGQISDSKNIQYF

j_gene: TRBJ2-3
abundance: few
v_gene: TRBV4-1
d_gene: NA
CDR3nt: TGCGCCAGCAGCCAAGTTAGGACTAATGCAGATACGCAGTATTTT
CDR3aa: CASSQVRTNADTQYF

j_gene: TRBJ2-7
abundance: many
v_gene: TRBV29-1
d_gene: TRBD1
CDR3nt: TGCAGCGTTGGACAGGGAACGGTGACGGACGAGCAGTACTTC
CDR3aa: CSVGQGTVTDEQYF

j_gene: TRBJ1-2
abundance: many
v_gene: TRBV5-1
d_gene: NA
CDR3nt: TGTGCCAGCAGCTTAGAGGGGAACTATGGCTACACCTTC
CDR3aa: CASSLEGNYGYTF

j_gene: TRBJ2-2
abundance: NA
v_gene: TRBV20-1
d_gene: NA
CDR3nt: TGCAGTGCTAGGCAGGACAAATACACCGGGGAGCTGTTTTTT
CDR3aa: CSARQDKYTGELFF

j_gene: TRBJ1-3
abundance: many
v_gene: TRBV6-1
d_gene: TRBD1
CDR3nt: TGTGCCAGCAGCCGACAGGGAAGATCTGGAAACACCATATATTTT
CDR3aa: CASSRQGRSGNTIYF

j_gene: TRBJ1-1
abundance: few
v_gene: TRBV4-1
d_gene: NA
CDR3nt: TGCGCCAGCAGCCAAGATCGGCAGGTAAGAGGTGCTTTCTTT
CDR3aa: CASSQDRQVRGAFF

j_gene: TRBJ2-5
abundance: NA
v_gene: TRBV7-8
d_gene: TRBD2
CDR3nt: TGTGCCAGCAGCACGGGACTAGCGGGGGGGCCGGTAGGAGAGACCCAGTACTTC
CDR3aa: CASSTGLAGGPVGETQYF

j_gene: TRBJ2-1
abundance: few
v_gene: TRBV20-1
d_gene: TRBD2
CDR3nt: TGCAGTGCTGGTAGGAAGCGGGAGGGCCCCCCCTTCGTGCAGTTCTTC
CDR3aa: CSAGRKREGPPFVQFF

j_gene: TRBJ2-5
abundance: NA
v_gene: TRBV11-2
d_gene: NA
CDR3nt: TGTGCCAGCAGCTTAGTCGGGACCATTATGGAGACCCAGTACTTC
CDR3aa: CASSLVGTIMETQYF

j_gene: TRBJ2-5
abundance: few
v_gene: TRBV4-1
d_gene: TRBD1
CDR3nt: TGCGCCAGCAGCCAAGATCTACCAGGGGGACGTGAGACCCAGTACTTC
CDR3aa: CASSQDLPGGRETQYF

j_gene: TRBJ1-2
abundance: many
v_gene: TRBV5-1
d_gene: NA
CDR3nt: TGCGCCAGCAGCTTGACAGGAGACTCTAACTATGGCTACACCTTC
CDR3aa: CASSLTGDSNYGYTF

j_gene: TRBJ1-6
abundance: few
v_gene: TRBV11-2
d_gene: NA
CDR3nt: TGTGCCAGCAGCTTATACGGAAATTCACCCCTCCACTTT
CDR3aa: CASSLYGNSPLHF

j_gene: TRBJ2-5
abundance: once
v_gene: TRBV28
d_gene: TRBD1
CDR3nt: TGTGCCAGCAGGATGGGACAGGGGGCTCGGACCCAGTACTTC
CDR3aa: CASRMGQGARTQYF

j_gene: TRBJ1-5
abundance: NA
v_gene: TRBV12-3/TRBV12-4
d_gene: NA
CDR3nt: TGTGCCAGCAGCCCGCCCTCCGTTGGTAGCAATCAGCCCCAGCATTTT
CDR3aa: CASSPPSVGSNQPQHF

j_gene: TRBJ1-2
abundance: NA
v_gene: TRBV6-1
d_gene: NA
CDR3nt: TGTGCCAGCAGTGAAGAAAAGGTGGGGGTATGGGACTATGGCTACACCTTC
CDR3aa: CASSEEKVGVWDYGYTF

j_gene: TRBJ1-5
abundance: many
v_gene: TRBV7-2
d_gene: NA
CDR3nt: TGTGCCAGCAGCTTAGTTGGTCAGCCCCAGCATTTT
CDR3aa: CASSLVGQPQHF

j_gene: TRBJ2-7
abundance: few
v_gene: TRBV20-1
d_gene: TRBD1
CDR3nt: TGCAGTGCTTCCGGACAGGGGCTGAACGAGCAGTACTTC
CDR3aa: CSASGQGLNEQYF

j_gene: TRBJ2-1
abundance: few
v_gene: TRBV5-6
d_gene: NA
CDR3nt: TGTGCCAGCAGCTTGACTCTAGGTCGCGAGCAGTTCTTC
CDR3aa: CASSLTLGREQFF

j_gene: TRBJ2-1
abundance: few
v_gene: TRBV20-1
d_gene: TRBD2
CDR3nt: TGCAGTGCTAGAGTCTCCGTTGGGGGGAAGGGAGGGGACAATGAGCAGTTCTTC
CDR3aa: CSARVSVGGKGGDNEQFF

j_gene: TRBJ2-5
abundance: NA
v_gene: TRBV27
d_gene: NA
CDR3nt: TGTGCCAGCAGTATGCAGGGGCGAAAAGAGACCCAGTACTTC
CDR3aa: CASSMQGRKETQYF

j_gene: TRBJ1-2
abundance: many
v_gene: TRBV7-2
d_gene: NA
CDR3nt: TGTGCCAGCAGCTTAGACAGGGCTAACTATGGCTACACCTTC
CDR3aa: CASSLDRANYGYTF

j_gene: TRBJ2-1
abundance: NA
v_gene: TRBV24-1
d_gene: TRBD2
CDR3nt: TGTGCCACCAGTGTAGCGGGAGCGTACAATGAGCAGTTCTTC
CDR3aa: CATSVAGAYNEQFF

j_gene: TRBJ2-1
abundance: NA
v_gene: TRBV20-1
d_gene: NA
CDR3nt: TGCAGTGCTAGTGTCCGCGGGGCCGCCTACAATGAGCAGTTCTTC
CDR3aa: CSASVRGAAYNEQFF

j_gene: TRBJ2-7
abundance: NA
v_gene: TRBV12-3/TRBV12-4
d_gene: NA
CDR3nt: TGTGCCAGCAGTTTATCCCCGGGACTCGTGGGTCACGAGCAGTACTTC
CDR3aa: CASSLSPGLVGHEQYF

j_gene: TRBJ2-7
abundance: few
v_gene: TRBV19
d_gene: NA
CDR3nt: TGTGCCAGTAGTATTATAGGAATCACCCGCGGACCGGCCGAGCAGTACTTC
CDR3aa: CASSIIGITRGPAEQYF

j_gene: TRBJ2-1
abundance: few
v_gene: TRBV6-2/TRBV6-3
d_gene: NA
CDR3nt: TGTGCCAGCAGTTACAGGGCGGGGACTTGGGAGCAGTTCTTC
CDR3aa: CASSYRAGTWEQFF

j_gene: TRBJ1-1
abundance: few
v_gene: TRBV12-3/TRBV12-4
d_gene: NA
CDR3nt: TGTGCCAGCAGTTTAGGGGGGCGGTTGACTGAAGCTTTCTTT
CDR3aa: CASSLGGRLTEAFF

j_gene: TRBJ2-1
abundance: few
v_gene: TRBV7-3
d_gene: TRBD1
CDR3nt: TGTGCCAGCAGCTTTCCGGGACAGGAAATCAATGAGCAGTTCTTC
CDR3aa: CASSFPGQEINEQFF

j_gene: TRBJ1-6
abundance: many
v_gene: TRBV7-3
d_gene: NA
CDR3nt: TGTGCCAGCAGCTTAACGTTAAGGGCAGGCTGGGATAATTCACCCCTCCACTTT
CDR3aa: CASSLTLRAGWDNSPLHF

j_gene: TRBJ2-1
abundance: NA
v_gene: TRBV20-1
d_gene: NA
CDR3nt: TGCAGTGCTACTCGGGTGATTTCGGGATCCTACAATGAGCAGTTCTTC
CDR3aa: CSATRVISGSYNEQFF

j_gene: TRBJ2-2
abundance: few
v_gene: TRBV3-1
d_gene: NA
CDR3nt: TGTGCCAGCAGCCAAGATCCAGCGAACACCGGGGAGCTGTTTTTT
CDR3aa: CASSQDPANTGELFF

j_gene: TRBJ2-7
abundance: NA
v_gene: TRBV6-2/TRBV6-3
d_gene: NA
CDR3nt: TGTGCCAGCAGTTCTCCCGGGGCAGAGAGCTCCTACGAGCAGTACTTC
CDR3aa: CASSSPGAESSYEQYF

j_gene: TRBJ2-5
abundance: few
v_gene: TRBV20-1
d_gene: NA
CDR3nt: TGCAGTGCTCTACCAGCCCAAGAGACCCAGTACTTC
CDR3aa: CSALPAQETQYF